The clone carrying this TCR beta chain was counted only a few times. The antigen is unknown. The sample originates from a study of blood T cells in healthy people across ages. Overall study findings and caveats: Roughly linearly, TCR beta diversity per million T cells fell as age increased.

The CDR3 is 17 amino acids. Trimming stripped 5 bases from V and 2 bases from J, with 19 bases between. Germline V CDR1 and CDR2: MNHEY, SVGEGT. A sample-barcoded 5' primer and a J-beta primer mix were used in a second PCR of roughly 6 to 11 cycles. TCRdb itself ran the 5' RACE reads through MiXCR, one entry per CDR3 protein. The sample includes some 790,000 distinct CDR3 sequences, 25% to 35% seen only once; the top ten take around 15%. The TCR sequence derives from a woman over 75 in good health. The source material was blood. The chain has TRBV6-2 or TRBV6-3 and TRBJ1-5; possibly TRBD1 for D (5 bases). As DNA, the CDR3 is TGTGCCAGCAGTCGTCCGTTGGGCCCGGGGGGCAATCAGCCCCAGCATTTT. As protein: CASSRPLGPGGNQPQHF.